The 3 T cell receptor beta chains in this list originate from one sample, sequenced in a study of blood T cell repertoires in COVID-19. Data came from immunoSEQ multiplex PCR; TCRdb stores just in-frame clones and leaves some out. The repertoire includes 300,000 or so clones, roughly nine tenths of them detected once, and around 2.2% sits in the top ten. The sample was peripheral blood. The receptors shown here come from a woman between 25 and 40 years old with COVID-19, enrolled during active disease.

The chain combines TRBV7-9 with TRBJ2-1; 13 bases fit TRBD2. The trim removed 4 bases at V and 10 bases at J, leaving 7 bases unmatched. Per the germline V gene, CDR1 is SEHNR and CDR2 is FQNEAQ (reference sequence). The CDR3 totals 15 residues. In DNA, the CDR3 is TGTGCCAGCAGCTCGGCAGGGACTAGCGGGATAGAGCAGTTCTTC. Encoded protein: CASSSAGTSGIEQFF.

The V call is TRBV14, the J call TRBJ2-1; D not resolved. CDR3 length: 13 residues. V was trimmed by 0 bases and J by 4 bases, leaving 4 bases between them. In germline, CDR1 is SGHDN, CDR2 FVKESK. The CDR3 sequence is CASSQDLYNEQFF. The CDR3 DNA follows: TGTGCCAGCAGCCAAGACTTGTACAATGAGCAGTTCTTC.

This CDR3 is CASLSGRASGELFF. The DNA for the CDR3 is TGTGCCTCCCTTAGCGGGAGGGCCTCCGGGGAGCTGTTTTTT. V is TRBV30 and J is TRBJ2-2; TRBD2 agrees at 11 bases. J lost 6 bases, V lost 7 bases, and 7 bases had no gene match. Germline lookup yields CDR1 GTSNPN and CDR2 SVGIG (reference sequence). The length of the CDR3 is 14 residues.